This T cell receptor beta chain was sequenced during a study of T cells in Graves' hyperthyroidism and ophthalmopathy. Overall study context: Pretreatment peripheral blood was obtained at initial diagnosis. Study results and limitations: The model forecast ophthalmopathy, anticipating it by a median around 6.9 months before onset.

Germline V lookup: CDR1 SGHRS, CDR2 YFSETQ. This CDR3 contains 14 residues. V was trimmed by 2 bases and J by 7 bases, leaving 16 bases between them. Concerning this clonotype itself: The antigen is undetermined.

The investigators amplified TCR beta CDR3 regions from RNA transcripts. The HTBI set primed first-round TCR CDR3 RT-PCR. From the multiplex PCR reads, TCRdb called clonotypes with MiXCR, one entry per CDR3 protein. The repertoire holds approximately 400,000 distinct CDR3 sequences, with 25% as singletons. The sequence derives from a man aged 45-65 years with Graves' hyperthyroidism. The chain couples TRBV5-1 to TRBJ2-7; a possible D gene is TRBD1 (6 bases). The sample consisted of blood. CDR3 DNA sequence: TGCGCCAGCAGCTTTGTCGTTGGACAGATTGAGCAGTACTTC. Translating it yields CASSFVVGQIEQYF.